Listed below are T cell receptor beta chains from one sample, sequenced in a study of T cell changes during pregnancy in multiple sclerosis. Assay: immunoSEQ multiplex PCR; the TCRdb copy retains only in-frame clones and omits some. The sample includes under 50,000 clones, about nine tenths seen only once; the top ten take approximately 0.49%. The material sequenced was CD4+ T cells from peripheral blood mononuclear cells, taken in the first trimester of pregnancy. These TCRs come from a female donor in good health, enrolled as a control in a pregnancy study. The CDR3 runs from the conserved cysteine through the conserved F or W. The D gene is left open where the match is weak. Clone size is stated in some rows and not others, as once, few, many or a class when expanded.

clone size: .; J gene: TRBJ2-1; V gene: TRBV5-1; D gene: .; CDR3 protein: CASSSLTGLYNEQFF; CDR3 DNA: TGCGCCAGCAGCTCCCTAACGGGACTCTACAATGAGCAGTTCTTC
clone size: few; J gene: TRBJ1-1; V gene: TRBV6-4; D gene: .; CDR3 protein: CASSSTMNTEAFF; CDR3 DNA: TGTGCCAGCAGTTCCACAATGAACACTGAAGCTTTCTTT
clone size: .; J gene: TRBJ1-1; V gene: TRBV5-1; D gene: .; CDR3 protein: CASSFFVTGMNTEAFF; CDR3 DNA: TGCGCCAGCAGCTTCTTCGTTACAGGGATGAACACTGAAGCTTTCTTT
clone size: .; J gene: TRBJ2-1; V gene: TRBV7-3; D gene: .; CDR3 protein: CASSSIPGQWGNEQFF; CDR3 DNA: TGTGCCAGCAGCTCGATTCCGGGACAATGGGGCAATGAGCAGTTCTTC
clone size: .; J gene: TRBJ1-4; V gene: TRBV2; D gene: TRBD1; CDR3 protein: CASGRDRGGRGEKLFF; CDR3 DNA: TGTGCCAGCGGCCGGGACAGGGGCGGGCGCGGTGAAAAACTGTTTTTT
clone size: .; J gene: TRBJ1-1; V gene: TRBV27; D gene: TRBD1; CDR3 protein: CASSLSRDRDEAFF; CDR3 DNA: TGTGCCAGCAGTTTATCAAGGGACAGGGATGAAGCTTTCTTT
clone size: .; J gene: TRBJ1-2; V gene: TRBV13; D gene: .; CDR3 protein: CASSAGSSHRYGYTF; CDR3 DNA: TGTGCCAGCAGCGCAGGGTCTTCCCACCGCTATGGCTACACCTTC
clone size: .; J gene: TRBJ2-7; V gene: TRBV14; D gene: .; CDR3 protein: CASSQELVRFNTYEQYF; CDR3 DNA: TGTGCCAGCAGCCAAGAATTGGTCAGGTTTAATACCTACGAGCAGTACTTC
clone size: .; J gene: TRBJ2-3; V gene: TRBV11-2; D gene: TRBD2; CDR3 protein: CASSLAGGGSTDTQYF; CDR3 DNA: TGTGCCAGCAGCTTAGCTGGGGGGGGGAGCACAGATACGCAGTATTTT
clone size: .; J gene: TRBJ1-1; V gene: TRBV18; D gene: .; CDR3 protein: CASSPQGLNEAFF; CDR3 DNA: TGTGCCAGCTCACCCCAGGGACTGAATGAAGCTTTCTTT
clone size: .; J gene: TRBJ1-1; V gene: TRBV5-6; D gene: TRBD1; CDR3 protein: CASSGRTGRNTEAFF; CDR3 DNA: TGTGCCAGCAGCGGACGGACAGGGAGAAACACTGAAGCTTTCTTT
clone size: .; J gene: TRBJ2-4; V gene: TRBV6-1; D gene: .; CDR3 protein: CASSEVTGGRNIQYF; CDR3 DNA: TGTGCCAGCAGTGAAGTTACGGGGGGCCGAAACATTCAGTACTTC
clone size: .; J gene: TRBJ1-1; V gene: TRBV6-1; D gene: .; CDR3 protein: CASRATGLISTEAFF; CDR3 DNA: TGTGCCAGCAGGGCGACAGGCCTCATAAGCACTGAAGCTTTCTTT
clone size: medium-sized; J gene: TRBJ1-4; V gene: TRBV4-1; D gene: TRBD1; CDR3 protein: CASSHEPGKDRVFKTNEKLFF; CDR3 DNA: TGCGCCAGCAGCCACGAACCGGGCAAGGACAGGGTTTTCAAAACTAATGAAAAACTGTTTTTT
clone size: .; J gene: TRBJ1-6; V gene: TRBV18; D gene: TRBD1; CDR3 protein: CASSPQTGTGSYNSPLHF; CDR3 DNA: TGTGCCAGCTCACCTCAAACCGGGACAGGCTCCTATAATTCACCCCTCCACTTT
clone size: .; J gene: TRBJ1-5; V gene: TRBV4-1; D gene: .; CDR3 protein: CASSQASQGYGNQPQHF; CDR3 DNA: TGCGCCAGCAGCCAAGCCTCACAGGGCTACGGGAATCAGCCCCAGCATTTT
clone size: .; J gene: TRBJ1-6; V gene: TRBV5-5; D gene: .; CDR3 protein: CASSLVPGGGNSPLHF; CDR3 DNA: TGTGCCAGCAGCTTGGTACCGGGGGGTGGAAATTCACCCCTCCACTTT
clone size: .; J gene: TRBJ2-7; V gene: TRBV6-5; D gene: TRBD1; CDR3 protein: CASSSGGTGGLEQYF; CDR3 DNA: TGTGCCAGCAGCTCCGGTGGGACAGGGGGTCTCGAGCAGTACTTC
clone size: .; J gene: TRBJ2-5; V gene: TRBV6-5; D gene: .; CDR3 protein: CASSYAGLGTQYF; CDR3 DNA: TGTGCCAGCAGTTACGCAGGACTCGGGACCCAGTACTTC
clone size: few; J gene: TRBJ1-1; V gene: TRBV30; D gene: .; CDR3 protein: CAWVGARNTEAFF; CDR3 DNA: TGTGCCTGGGTAGGGGCGAGAAACACTGAAGCTTTCTTT
clone size: .; J gene: TRBJ2-2; V gene: TRBV7-9; D gene: .; CDR3 protein: CASKQGPNTGELFF; CDR3 DNA: TGTGCCAGTAAACAGGGTCCGAACACCGGGGAGCTGTTTTTT
clone size: .; J gene: TRBJ2-2; V gene: TRBV5-1; D gene: TRBD1; CDR3 protein: CASSPQGADTGELFF; CDR3 DNA: TGCGCCAGCAGCCCACAGGGGGCTGACACCGGGGAGCTGTTTTTT
clone size: .; J gene: TRBJ2-1; V gene: TRBV7-3; D gene: TRBD2; CDR3 protein: CASSFSSGGHDNEQFF; CDR3 DNA: TGTGCCAGCAGCTTTTCTAGCGGGGGCCACGACAATGAGCAGTTCTTC
clone size: .; J gene: TRBJ1-1; V gene: TRBV7-6; D gene: .; CDR3 protein: CASSGQLNTEAFF; CDR3 DNA: TGTGCCAGCAGCGGACAGTTGAACACTGAAGCTTTCTTT
clone size: .; J gene: TRBJ2-2; V gene: TRBV10-3; D gene: .; CDR3 protein: CAISEPSDTGELFF; CDR3 DNA: TGTGCCATCAGTGAGCCTTCCGACACCGGGGAGCTGTTTTTT
clone size: .; J gene: TRBJ2-3; V gene: TRBV11-2; D gene: TRBD2; CDR3 protein: CASSLWRGGSTDTQYF; CDR3 DNA: TGTGCCAGCAGCTTATGGCGGGGGGGAAGCACAGATACGCAGTATTTT
clone size: .; J gene: TRBJ1-3; V gene: TRBV5-1; D gene: .; CDR3 protein: CASSLGGPSGNTIYF; CDR3 DNA: TGCGCCAGCAGCTTGGGAGGGCCCTCTGGAAACACCATATATTTT
clone size: .; J gene: TRBJ2-2; V gene: TRBV7-9; D gene: .; CDR3 protein: CASSPPPGNTGELFF; CDR3 DNA: TGTGCCAGCAGCCCCCCCCCAGGGAACACCGGGGAGCTGTTTTTT
clone size: once; J gene: TRBJ2-7; V gene: TRBV4-1; D gene: .; CDR3 protein: CASSLQGGYEQYF; CDR3 DNA: TGCGCCAGCAGTTTACAGGGTGGCTACGAGCAGTACTTC
clone size: .; J gene: TRBJ1-5; V gene: TRBV30; D gene: .; CDR3 protein: CAWSSSGNQPQHF; CDR3 DNA: TGTGCCTGGAGTTCCAGCGGCAATCAGCCCCAGCATTTT
clone size: .; J gene: TRBJ1-6; V gene: TRBV27; D gene: TRBD1; CDR3 protein: CASSSGQGGYNSPLHF; CDR3 DNA: TGTGCCAGCAGTTCAGGACAGGGAGGCTATAATTCACCCCTCCACTTT
clone size: .; J gene: TRBJ1-2; V gene: TRBV28; D gene: .; CDR3 protein: CASNRGGFNYGYTF; CDR3 DNA: TGTGCCAGTAACCGCGGGGGGTTCAACTATGGCTACACCTTC
clone size: once; J gene: TRBJ2-5; V gene: TRBV5-1; D gene: TRBD2; CDR3 protein: CASSLGGTSPQETQYF; CDR3 DNA: TGCGCCAGCAGCTTGGGTGGGACTAGTCCCCAAGAGACCCAGTACTTC
clone size: .; J gene: TRBJ2-2; V gene: TRBV5-1; D gene: .; CDR3 protein: CASTEGGGELFF; CDR3 DNA: TGCGCCAGCACCGAAGGAGGGGGGGAGCTGTTTTTT
clone size: .; J gene: TRBJ1-2; V gene: TRBV19; D gene: .; CDR3 protein: CASSGKLRQESNYGYTF; CDR3 DNA: TGTGCCAGTAGTGGTAAGCTGAGACAGGAATCTAACTATGGCTACACCTTC
clone size: .; J gene: TRBJ1-2; V gene: TRBV7-2; D gene: .; CDR3 protein: CASSSRQAYGYTF; CDR3 DNA: TGTGCCAGCAGCTCGAGACAGGCCTATGGCTACACCTTC
clone size: .; J gene: TRBJ2-1; V gene: TRBV11-2; D gene: .; CDR3 protein: CASSWGGTGEQFF; CDR3 DNA: TGTGCCAGCAGCTGGGGGGGGACAGGTGAGCAGTTCTTC